This entry concerns a single TCR beta chain. Trimming cost V 6 bases and J 3 bases, with 12 bases left between them. The germline gives CDR1 MDHEN, CDR2 SYDVKM. The CDR3 runs 13 residues. The sample is drawn from a study of shared clonotypes between healthy human individuals. Replicate PCRs run on sorted subsets employed 200 ng DNA, around 27,000 T cell genomes. The repertoire was sequenced with immunoSEQ multiplex PCR; TCRdb's copy has only in-frame clones and lacks some. The data show 1,500,000 or so clones, with roughly 96% seen just once and approximately 1.2% held by the top ten. V is TRBV28 and J is TRBJ2-7; D remains unclear. The sequenced sample was naive CD4+ T cells sorted from blood. Subset meaning: CD45RA+ positively selected. The sequence was collected from a man under 40 in good health. The CDR3 loop is CASRIGPIYEQYF. The CDR3 region has the DNA TGTGCCAGCAGAATCGGACCGATCTACGAGCAGTACTTC.